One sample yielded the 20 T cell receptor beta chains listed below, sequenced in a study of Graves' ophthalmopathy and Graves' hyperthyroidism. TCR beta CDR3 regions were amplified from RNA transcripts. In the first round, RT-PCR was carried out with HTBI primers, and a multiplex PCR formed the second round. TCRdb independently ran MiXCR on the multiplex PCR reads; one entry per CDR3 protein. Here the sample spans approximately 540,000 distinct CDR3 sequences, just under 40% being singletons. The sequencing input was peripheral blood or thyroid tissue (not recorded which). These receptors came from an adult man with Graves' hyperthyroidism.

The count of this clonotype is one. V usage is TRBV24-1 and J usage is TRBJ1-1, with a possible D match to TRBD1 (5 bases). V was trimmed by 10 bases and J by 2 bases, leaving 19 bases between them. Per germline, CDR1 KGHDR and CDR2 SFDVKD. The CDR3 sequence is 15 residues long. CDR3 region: CATARVAGYNTEAFF. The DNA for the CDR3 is TGTGCCACAGCGCGAGTAGCAGGGTATAACACTGAAGCTTTCTTT.

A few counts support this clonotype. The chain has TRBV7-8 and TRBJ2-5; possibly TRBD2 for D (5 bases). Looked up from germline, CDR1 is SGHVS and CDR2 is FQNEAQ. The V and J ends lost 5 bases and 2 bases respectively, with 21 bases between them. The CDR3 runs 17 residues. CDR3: CASSQVLVSRGQETQYF. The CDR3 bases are TGTGCCAGCAGCCAAGTTCTAGTCAGCCGGGGACAAGAGACCCAGTACTTC.

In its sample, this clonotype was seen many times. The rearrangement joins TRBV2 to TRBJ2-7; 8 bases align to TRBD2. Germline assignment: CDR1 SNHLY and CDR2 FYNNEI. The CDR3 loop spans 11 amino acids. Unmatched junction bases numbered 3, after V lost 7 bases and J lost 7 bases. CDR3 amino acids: CASTGGVEQYF. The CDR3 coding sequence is TGTGCCAGCACCGGGGGGGTTGAGCAGTACTTC.

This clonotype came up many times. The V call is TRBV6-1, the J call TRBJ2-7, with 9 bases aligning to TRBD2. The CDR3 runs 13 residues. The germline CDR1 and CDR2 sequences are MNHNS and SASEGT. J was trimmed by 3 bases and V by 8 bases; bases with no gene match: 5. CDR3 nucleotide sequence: TGTGCCAGCTTGCCGCGGGAGGGCTACGAGCAGTACTTC. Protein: CASLPREGYEQYF.

The CDR3 nucleotides read TGTGCCAGCAGTTTAGGACGCTCTCCCCTCCACTTT. Its translation: CASSLGRSPLHF. The chain joins TRBV12-3 or TRBV12-4 to TRBJ1-6; D is uncertain. Trimming removed 1 base at V and 13 bases at J, with 8 bases between. The CDR3 length is 12 residues.

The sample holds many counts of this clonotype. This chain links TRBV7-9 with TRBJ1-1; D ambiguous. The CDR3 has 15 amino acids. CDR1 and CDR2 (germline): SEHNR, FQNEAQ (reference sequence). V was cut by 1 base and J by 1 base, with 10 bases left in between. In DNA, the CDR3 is TGTGCCAGCAGCTTAGTGGGCCGTTGGAACACTGAAGCTTTCTTT. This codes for CASSLVGRWNTEAFF. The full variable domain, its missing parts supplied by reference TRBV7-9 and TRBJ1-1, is DTGVSQNPRHKITKRGQNVTFRCDPISEHNRLYWYRQTLGQGPEFLTYFQNEAQLEKSRLLSDRFSAERPKGSFSTLEIQRTEQGDSAMYLCASSLVGRWNTEAFFGQGTRLTVV.

The CDR3 DNA is TGCAGCGCTGGGGGGACAACTAATTCACCCCTCCACTTT. Its translation is CSAGGTTNSPLHF. The V call is TRBV29-1, the J call TRBJ1-6; possibly TRBD1 for D (6 bases). Germline assignment: CDR1 SQVTM and CDR2 ANQGSEA. The CDR3 consists of 13 residues. V lost 7 bases and J 6 bases, leaving 13 bases between the germline ends.

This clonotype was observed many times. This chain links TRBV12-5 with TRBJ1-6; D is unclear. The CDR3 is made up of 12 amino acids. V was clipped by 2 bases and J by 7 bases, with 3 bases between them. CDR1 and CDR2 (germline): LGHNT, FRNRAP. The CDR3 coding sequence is TGTGCTAGTGGTTTGTCAAATTCACCCCTCCACTTT. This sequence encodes CASGLSNSPLHF.

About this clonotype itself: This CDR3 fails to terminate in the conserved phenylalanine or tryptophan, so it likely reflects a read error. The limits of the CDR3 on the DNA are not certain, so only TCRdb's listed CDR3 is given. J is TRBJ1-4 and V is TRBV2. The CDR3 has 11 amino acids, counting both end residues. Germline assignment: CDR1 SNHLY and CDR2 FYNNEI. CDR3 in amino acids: CASSDDTVNGI.

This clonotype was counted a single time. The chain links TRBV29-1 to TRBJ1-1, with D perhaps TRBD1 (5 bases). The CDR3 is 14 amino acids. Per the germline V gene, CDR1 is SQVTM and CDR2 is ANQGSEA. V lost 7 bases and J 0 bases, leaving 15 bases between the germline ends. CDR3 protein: CSEGQGTLNTEAFF. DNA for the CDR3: TGCAGCGAAGGGCAAGGGACGCTGAACACTGAAGCTTTCTTT.

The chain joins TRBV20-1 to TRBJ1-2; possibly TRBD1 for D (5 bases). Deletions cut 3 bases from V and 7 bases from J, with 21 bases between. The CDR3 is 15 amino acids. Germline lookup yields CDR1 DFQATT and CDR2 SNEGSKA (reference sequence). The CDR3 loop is CSASERLAGGFGYTF. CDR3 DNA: TGCAGTGCTAGTGAACGACTAGCGGGGGGGTTTGGCTACACCTTC.

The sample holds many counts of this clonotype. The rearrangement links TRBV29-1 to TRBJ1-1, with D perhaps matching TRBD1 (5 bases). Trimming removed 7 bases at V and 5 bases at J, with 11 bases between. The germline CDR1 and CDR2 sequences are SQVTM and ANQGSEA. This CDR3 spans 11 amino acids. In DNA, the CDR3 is TGCAGCGCCGAATGGGGGACTGAAGCTTTCTTT. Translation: CSAEWGTEAFF.

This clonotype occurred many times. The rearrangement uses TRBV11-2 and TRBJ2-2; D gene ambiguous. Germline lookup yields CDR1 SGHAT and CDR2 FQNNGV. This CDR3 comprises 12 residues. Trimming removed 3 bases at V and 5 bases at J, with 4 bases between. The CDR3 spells CASSLETGELFF. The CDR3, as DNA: TGTGCCAGCAGCTTGGAGACCGGGGAGCTGTTTTTT.

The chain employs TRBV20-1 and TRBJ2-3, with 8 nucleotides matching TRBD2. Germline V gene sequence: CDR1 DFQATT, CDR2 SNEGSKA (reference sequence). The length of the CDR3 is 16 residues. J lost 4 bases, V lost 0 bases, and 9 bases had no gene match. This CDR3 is CSAREGASGRPDTQYF. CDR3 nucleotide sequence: TGCAGTGCTAGAGAGGGGGCTAGCGGGCGCCCAGATACGCAGTATTTT.

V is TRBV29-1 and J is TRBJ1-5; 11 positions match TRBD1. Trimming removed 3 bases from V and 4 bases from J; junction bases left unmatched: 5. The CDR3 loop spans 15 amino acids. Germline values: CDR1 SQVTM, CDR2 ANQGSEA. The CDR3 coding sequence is TGCAGCGTTGAGGGGGGACAGGGGGTAAATCAGCCCCAGCATTTT. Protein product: CSVEGGQGVNQPQHF.

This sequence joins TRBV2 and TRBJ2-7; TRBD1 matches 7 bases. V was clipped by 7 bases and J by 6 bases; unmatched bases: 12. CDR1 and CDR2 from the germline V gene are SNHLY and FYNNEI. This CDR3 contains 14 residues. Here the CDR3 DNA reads TGTGCCAGCATGAGACAGGGAGCGTTTTTCGAGCAGTACTTC. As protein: CASMRQGAFFEQYF.

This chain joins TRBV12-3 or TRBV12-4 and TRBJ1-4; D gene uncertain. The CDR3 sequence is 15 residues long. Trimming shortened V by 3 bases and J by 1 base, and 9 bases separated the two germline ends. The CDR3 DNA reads TGTGCCAGCAGTTTTTTATACCAAACTAATGAAAAACTGTTTTTT. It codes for CASSFLYQTNEKLFF.

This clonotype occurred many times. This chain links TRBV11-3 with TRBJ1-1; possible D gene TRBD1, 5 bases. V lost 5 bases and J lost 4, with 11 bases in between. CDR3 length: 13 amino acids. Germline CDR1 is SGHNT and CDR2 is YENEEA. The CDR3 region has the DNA TGTGCCAGCAGCCCACGGGGGGGCACTGAAGCTTTCTTT. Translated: CASSPRGGTEAFF.

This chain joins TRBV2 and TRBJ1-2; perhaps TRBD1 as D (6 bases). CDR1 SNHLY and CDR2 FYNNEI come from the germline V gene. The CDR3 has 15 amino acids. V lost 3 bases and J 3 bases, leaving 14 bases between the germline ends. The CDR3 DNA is TGTGCCAGCAGTGAGGGGCAGGGGATTGACTATGGCTACACCTTC. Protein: CASSEGQGIDYGYTF.

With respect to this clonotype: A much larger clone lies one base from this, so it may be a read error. The CDR3 DNA follows: TGTGCCAGCAGTAAGACTTGGGGCTCCTACGGGCAGTACTTC. Its translation is CASSKTWGSYGQYF. The chain links TRBV12-3 or TRBV12-4 to TRBJ2-7; D might be TRBD1 (5 bases). CDR3 length equals 14 residues.